The present TCR beta chain was sequenced within a study of tissue T cells after allogeneic stem cell transplantation. Study-wide results and limits: Some tissue clones might be persisting host cells; their alloreactivity or antigen specificity was not determined.

Regarding this clone: Its specificity is not known.

Median post-mortem interval was just under ten hours for GI, liver, skin and lymphoid tissues. V dropped 8 bases and J dropped 3 bases, with 17 bases sitting between them. Germline-derived CDR1 and CDR2 are MNHEY and SVGAGI. This CDR3 comprises 15 residues. The assay was immunoSEQ multiplex PCR, and TCRdb's table has in-frame clones only and misses some. Of nearly 10,000 clones detected, just over 65% appear once; the ten largest clones hold around 28%. The chain combines TRBV6-5 with TRBJ2-1, with D maybe TRBD2 (6 bases). The sample in question was tissue from the stomach, obtained at autopsy. This TCR came from a male donor at least 60 years old with lung cancer. The CDR3 protein is CASGQLGLNYNEQFF. In DNA form, the CDR3 reads TGTGCCAGCGGCCAACTGGGACTTAACTACAATGAGCAGTTCTTC.